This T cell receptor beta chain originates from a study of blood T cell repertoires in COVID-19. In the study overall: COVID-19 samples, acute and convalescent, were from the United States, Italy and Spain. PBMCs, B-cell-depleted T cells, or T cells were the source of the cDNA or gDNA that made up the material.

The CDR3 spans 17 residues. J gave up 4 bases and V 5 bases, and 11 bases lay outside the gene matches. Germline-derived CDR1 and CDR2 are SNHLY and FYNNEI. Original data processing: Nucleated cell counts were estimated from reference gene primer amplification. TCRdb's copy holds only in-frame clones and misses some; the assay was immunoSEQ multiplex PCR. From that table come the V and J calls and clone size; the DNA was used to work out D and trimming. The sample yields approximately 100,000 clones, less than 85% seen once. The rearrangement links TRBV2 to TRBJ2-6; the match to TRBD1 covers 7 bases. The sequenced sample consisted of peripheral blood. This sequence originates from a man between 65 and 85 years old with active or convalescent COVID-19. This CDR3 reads CASSFLKTGAGANVLTF. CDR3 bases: TGTGCCAGCAGTTTTCTTAAAACAGGGGCCGGGGCCAACGTCCTGACTTTC. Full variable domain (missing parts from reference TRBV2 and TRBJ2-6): EPEVTQTPSHQVTQMGQEVILRCVPISNHLYFYWYRQILGQKVEFLVSFYNNEISEKSEIFDDQFSVERPDGSNFTLKIRSTKLEDSAMYFCASSFLKTGAGANVLTFGAGSRLTVL.